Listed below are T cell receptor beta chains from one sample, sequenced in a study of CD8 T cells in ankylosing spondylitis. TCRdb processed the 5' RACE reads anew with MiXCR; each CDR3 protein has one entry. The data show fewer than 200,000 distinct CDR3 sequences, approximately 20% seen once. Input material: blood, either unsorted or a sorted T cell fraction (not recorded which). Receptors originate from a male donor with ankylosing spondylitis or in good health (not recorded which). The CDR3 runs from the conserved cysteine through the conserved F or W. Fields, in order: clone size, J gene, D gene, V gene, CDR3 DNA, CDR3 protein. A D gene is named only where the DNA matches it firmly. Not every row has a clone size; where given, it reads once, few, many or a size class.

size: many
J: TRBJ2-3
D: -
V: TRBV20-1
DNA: TGCAGTGCTAGAAGGCCAGGGCAAGATACGCAGTATTTT
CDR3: CSARRPGQDTQYF

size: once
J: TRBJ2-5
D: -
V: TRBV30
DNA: TGTGCCTGGAGTGCACAACAGGGTATCCAAGAGACCCAGTACTTC
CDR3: CAWSAQQGIQETQYF

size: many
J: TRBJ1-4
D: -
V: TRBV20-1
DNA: TGCAGTGCTCAACAGGGAGTTAGAGAAAAACTGTTTTTT
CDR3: CSAQQGVREKLFF

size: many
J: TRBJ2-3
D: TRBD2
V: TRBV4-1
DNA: TGCGCCAGCAGCCAAGATTCCCCAACTAGCGGGTCTACCACAGATACGCAGTATTTT
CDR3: CASSQDSPTSGSTTDTQYF

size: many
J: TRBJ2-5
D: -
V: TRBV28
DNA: TGTGCCGCCAGTAGTGGGGCGGGATTAGAGACCCAGTACTTC
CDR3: CAASSGAGLETQYF

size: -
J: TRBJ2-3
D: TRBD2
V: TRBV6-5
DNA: TGTGCCAGCAGTTCCTGGACTAGAAGCACAGATACGCAGTATTTT
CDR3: CASSSWTRSTDTQYF

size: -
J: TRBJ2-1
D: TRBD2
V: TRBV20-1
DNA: TGCAGTGTCCCCCCTAGCGGGAGGGCGGATGATGAGCAGTTCTTC
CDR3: CSVPPSGRADDEQFF

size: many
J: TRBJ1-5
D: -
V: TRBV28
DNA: TGTGCCAGCAGTTCCCCGGGACTGCGGGTGTTTGGCAATCAGCCCCAGCATTTT
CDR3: CASSSPGLRVFGNQPQHF

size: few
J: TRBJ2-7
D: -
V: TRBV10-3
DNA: TGTGCCATCAGTGCAGTCGGTAGCTCCTACGAGCAGTACTTC
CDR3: CAISAVGSSYEQYF

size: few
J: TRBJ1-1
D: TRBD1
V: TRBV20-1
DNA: TGCAGTGCCTTCGGACAGGGAGCCAATCTGAACACTGAAGCTTTCTTT
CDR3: CSAFGQGANLNTEAFF

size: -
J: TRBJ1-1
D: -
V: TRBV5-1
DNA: TGCGCCAGCCGTACCGGAACAGTCAACCCTGAAGCTTTCTTT
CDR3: CASRTGTVNPEAFF

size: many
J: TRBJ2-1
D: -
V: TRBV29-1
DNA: TGCAGCGTCAGGGGACCCCTTACGAGGGGTGAGCAGTTCTTC
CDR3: CSVRGPLTRGEQFF

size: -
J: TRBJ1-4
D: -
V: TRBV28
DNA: TGTGCCAGCAGCAAGGGACGGGCAACTAATGAAAAACTGTTTTTT
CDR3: CASSKGRATNEKLFF

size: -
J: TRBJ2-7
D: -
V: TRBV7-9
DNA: TGTGCCAGCAGCAAGACGGACGGTTCCTACGAGCAGTACTTC
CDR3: CASSKTDGSYEQYF